The clone carrying this T cell receptor (beta chain) occurred a few times. The antigen is unknown. The CDR3 spans 16 residues. V shed 3 bases, J shed 5 bases, and the junction held 8 bases outside the gene matches. The germline V gene encodes CDR1 SEHNR and CDR2 FQNEAQ (reference sequence). TCRbeta library preparation incorporated unique molecular identifiers. TCRdb itself ran the PCR reads through MiXCR, one entry per CDR3 protein. In the table there are about 830,000 distinct CDR3 sequences, around 17% of which are singletons. The data were obtained in a study of T-cell reconstitution after alpha-beta-depleted transplantation in children. Study-level points and caveats: The high TCRbeta diversity at day 60 in some patients came from surviving recipient T cells and thymic progenitors.

The source material was PBMCs, mostly from graft donor cells, sampled 360 days after TCRalphabeta/CD19-depleted stem cell transplant. The source of this sequence is a male patient under 18 who had a stem cell transplant for acute lymphoblastic leukemia, so the T cells may come from the graft donor. V and J are TRBV7-9 and TRBJ2-1, with 9 bases matching TRBD1. CDR3 protein: CASSFRPGQGHNEQFF. CDR3 nucleotide sequence: TGTGCCAGCAGCTTCCGGCCGGGACAGGGCCACAATGAGCAGTTCTTC.